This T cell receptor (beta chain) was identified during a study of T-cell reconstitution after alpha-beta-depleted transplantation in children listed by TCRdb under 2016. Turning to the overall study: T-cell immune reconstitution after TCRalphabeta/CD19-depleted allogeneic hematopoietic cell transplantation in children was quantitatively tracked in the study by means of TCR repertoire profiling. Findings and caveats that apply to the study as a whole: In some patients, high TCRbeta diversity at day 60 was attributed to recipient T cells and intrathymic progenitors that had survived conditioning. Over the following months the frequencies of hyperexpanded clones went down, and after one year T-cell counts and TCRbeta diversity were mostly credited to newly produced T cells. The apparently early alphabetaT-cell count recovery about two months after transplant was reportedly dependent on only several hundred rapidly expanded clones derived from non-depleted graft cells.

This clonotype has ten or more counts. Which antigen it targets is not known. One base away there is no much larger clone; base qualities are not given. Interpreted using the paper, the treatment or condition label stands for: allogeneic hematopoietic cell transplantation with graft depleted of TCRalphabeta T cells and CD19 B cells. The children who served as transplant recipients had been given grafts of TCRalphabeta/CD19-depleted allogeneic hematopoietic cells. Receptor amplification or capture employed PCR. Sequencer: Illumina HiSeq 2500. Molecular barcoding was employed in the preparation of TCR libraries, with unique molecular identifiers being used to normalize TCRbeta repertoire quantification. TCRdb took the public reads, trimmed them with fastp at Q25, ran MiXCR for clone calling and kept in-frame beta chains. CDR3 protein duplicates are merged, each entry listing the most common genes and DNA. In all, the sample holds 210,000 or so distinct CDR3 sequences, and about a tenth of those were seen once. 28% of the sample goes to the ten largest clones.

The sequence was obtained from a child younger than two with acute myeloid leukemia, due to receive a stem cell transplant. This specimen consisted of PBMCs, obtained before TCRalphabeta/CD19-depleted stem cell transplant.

CDR3 region: CASSQEGGQGTEAFF. The DNA reads TGTGCCAGCAGCCAAGAGGGTGGCCAGGGCACTGAAGCTTTCTTT. The V and J genes are TRBV3-1 and TRBJ1-1; possibly the D gene is TRBD1, per 5 matching bases. Reading the germline V gene (reference sequence) gives CDR1 LGHDT and CDR2 YNNKEL. The trim is 0 bases for V and 4 bases for J, with a gap of 12 bases between the germline ends. CDR3 length: 15 amino acids, cysteine to phenylalanine. The only DNA kept is the CDR3, 45 bases in frame from the first base.